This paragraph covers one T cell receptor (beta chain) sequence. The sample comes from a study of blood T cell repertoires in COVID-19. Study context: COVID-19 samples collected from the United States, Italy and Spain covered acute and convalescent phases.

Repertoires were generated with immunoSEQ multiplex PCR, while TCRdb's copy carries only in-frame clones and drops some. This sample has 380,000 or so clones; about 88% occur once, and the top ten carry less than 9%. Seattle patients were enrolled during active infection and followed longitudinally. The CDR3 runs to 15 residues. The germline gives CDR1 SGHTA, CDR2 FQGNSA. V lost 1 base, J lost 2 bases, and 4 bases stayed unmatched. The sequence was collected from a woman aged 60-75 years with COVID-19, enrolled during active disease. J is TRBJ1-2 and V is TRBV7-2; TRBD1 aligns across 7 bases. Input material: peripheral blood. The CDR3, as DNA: TGTGCCAGCAGCTTAGTCACAGGGGAGAACTATGGCTACACCTTC. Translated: CASSLVTGENYGYTF.